This T cell receptor (beta chain) appears in the sequencing data of a study of blood T cell repertoires in COVID-19. Measured with immunoSEQ multiplex PCR; TCRdb has only the in-frame clones, and not every one. Of more than 130,000 clones in the sample, 87% are singletons; the top ten hold roughly 4.3%. The trim removed 6 bases at V and 1 base at J, leaving 4 bases unmatched. CDR1 and CDR2 from the germline V gene are PRHDT and FYEKMQ (reference sequence). CDR3 length: 15 amino acids. The clonotype was recovered from a woman between 40 and 55 years old with acute or convalescent COVID-19. Specimen: peripheral blood. The chain recombines TRBV13 with TRBJ2-2, with 8 bases identical to TRBD1. DNA for the CDR3: TGTGCCAGCAGTCCCGGGACAGGGAACACCGGGGAGCTGTTTTTT. Translation: CASSPGTGNTGELFF.